The sequence of this T cell receptor beta chain was determined in a study of blood T cell repertoires in COVID-19. Study context: Samples of COVID-19 (acute and convalescent) were obtained from the United States, Italy and Spain. In each case, the material was cDNA or gDNA derived from T cells, B-cell-depleted T cells, or PBMCs.

In the authors' methods: Amplification from reference gene primers served as the basis for estimated nucleated cell counts. Method: immunoSEQ multiplex PCR; TCRdb's copy keeps in-frame clones and lacks some. The D gene and trimming were derived from the DNA, and the V and J assignments and clone size from that table. The repertoire consists of fewer than 200,000 clones, with just under 85% occurring once and the leading ten covering roughly 2.5%. The V gene end was trimmed by 8 bases and the J gene end by 3 bases; junction bases not matched to a gene: 10. The CDR3 contains 16 residues. Germline CDR1 reads SQVTM; CDR2 reads ANQGSEA. Patients from Seattle were sampled longitudinally, starting during active infection.

Source material: peripheral blood. The clonotype was recovered from an elderly woman with COVID-19, enrolled during active disease. V gene TRBV29-1 combines with J gene TRBJ2-3; 14 bases agree with TRBD2. The CDR3 nucleotides read TGCAGCCTTCCGACTAGCGGGGGGGCCGTAACAGATACGCAGTATTTT. It codes for CSLPTSGGAVTDTQYF.